These 3 T cell receptor beta chains were sequenced from one sample in a study of blood T cell repertoires in COVID-19. Assay: immunoSEQ multiplex PCR; the TCRdb copy retains only in-frame clones and omits some. The sample lists roughly 260,000 clones; around nine tenths were seen once. Sample: peripheral blood. The receptors were gathered from a woman aged 25 to 45 with COVID-19, enrolled during active disease.

A single count supports this clone. The chain uses TRBV30 and TRBJ2-7; D possibly corresponds to TRBD2 (7 bases). The germline V and J ends were trimmed by 3 bases and 5 bases, with 20 bases remaining between them. The CDR3 loop spans 15 amino acids. The germline gives CDR1 GTSNPN, CDR2 SVGIG (reference sequence). For the CDR3, the DNA is TGTGCCTGGAGGGACGGGGGGCGTGAGTCCGACGAGCAGTACTTC. Its translation: CAWRDGGRESDEQYF.

This clone was counted a few times. The genes are TRBV11-2 and TRBJ2-7; possibly TRBD2 for D (6 bases). Looked up from germline, CDR1 is SGHAT and CDR2 is FQNNGV. There are 14 residues in the CDR3. Deletions cut 1 base from V and 6 bases from J, with 13 bases between. The CDR3 sequence is CASSLGREVFEQYF. The DNA of the CDR3 is TGTGCCAGCAGCTTAGGCAGGGAGGTATTCGAGCAGTACTTC.

The chain's CDR3 is CASSGTSGNTQYF. DNA of the CDR3: TGTGCCAGCAGCGGGACTAGCGGGAACACGCAGTATTTT. V gene TRBV6-4 combines with J gene TRBJ2-3; 13 bases agree with TRBD2. V was pared by 6 bases and J by 9 bases, with 3 bases of the junction left unmatched. The CDR3 has 13 residues. In germline, CDR1 is MRHNA, CDR2 SNTAGT.